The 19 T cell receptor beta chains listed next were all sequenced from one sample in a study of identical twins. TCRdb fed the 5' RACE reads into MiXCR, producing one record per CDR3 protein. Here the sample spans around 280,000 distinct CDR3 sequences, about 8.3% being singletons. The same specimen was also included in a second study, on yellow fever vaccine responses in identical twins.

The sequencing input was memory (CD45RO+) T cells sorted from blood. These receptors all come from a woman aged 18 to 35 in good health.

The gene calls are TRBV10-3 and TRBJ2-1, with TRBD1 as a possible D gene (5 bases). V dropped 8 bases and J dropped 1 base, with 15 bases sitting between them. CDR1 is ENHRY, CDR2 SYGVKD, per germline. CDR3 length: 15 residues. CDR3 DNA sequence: TGTGCCATCCAAGACAGCGATATATCCTACAATGAGCAGTTCTTC. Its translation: CAIQDSDISYNEQFF.

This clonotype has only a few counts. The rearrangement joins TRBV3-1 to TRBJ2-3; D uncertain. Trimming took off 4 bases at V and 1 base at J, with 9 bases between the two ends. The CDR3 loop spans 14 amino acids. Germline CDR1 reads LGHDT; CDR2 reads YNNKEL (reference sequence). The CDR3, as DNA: TGTGCCAGCAGCCTAATAGAGGGCACAGATACGCAGTATTTT. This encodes CASSLIEGTDTQYF.

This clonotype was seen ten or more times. The CDR3 coding sequence is TGTGCCACCAGCAGTCTAGCGGGAGAATCTTACGAGCAGTACTTC. It encodes CATSSLAGESYEQYF. The rearrangement joins TRBV15 to TRBJ2-7, with 10 nucleotides matching TRBD2. With V trimmed by 3 bases and J by 4 bases, 6 bases remained unmatched. The CDR3 extends over 15 amino acids. Germline values: CDR1 LNHNV, CDR2 YYDKDF (reference sequence).

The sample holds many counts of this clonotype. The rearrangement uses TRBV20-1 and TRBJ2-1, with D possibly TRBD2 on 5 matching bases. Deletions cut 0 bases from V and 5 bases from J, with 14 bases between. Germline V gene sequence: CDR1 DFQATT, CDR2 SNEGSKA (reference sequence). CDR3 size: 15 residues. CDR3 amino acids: CSARDPARDHNEQFF. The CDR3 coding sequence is TGCAGTGCTAGAGATCCAGCGAGGGATCACAATGAGCAGTTCTTC.

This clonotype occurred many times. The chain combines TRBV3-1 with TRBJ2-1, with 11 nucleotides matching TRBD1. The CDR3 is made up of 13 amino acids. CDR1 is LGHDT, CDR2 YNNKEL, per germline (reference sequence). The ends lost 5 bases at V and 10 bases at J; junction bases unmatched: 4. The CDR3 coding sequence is TGTGCCAGCAGCTGGAGGACAGGGGGCGAGCAGTTCTTC. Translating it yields CASSWRTGGEQFF.

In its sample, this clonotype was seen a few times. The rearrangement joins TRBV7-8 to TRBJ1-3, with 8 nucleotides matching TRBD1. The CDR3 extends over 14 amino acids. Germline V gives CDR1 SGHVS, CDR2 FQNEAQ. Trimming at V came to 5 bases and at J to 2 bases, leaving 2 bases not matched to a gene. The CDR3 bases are TGTGCCAGCAGCCCGGACAGGGCTGGAAACACCATATATTTT. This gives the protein CASSPDRAGNTIYF.

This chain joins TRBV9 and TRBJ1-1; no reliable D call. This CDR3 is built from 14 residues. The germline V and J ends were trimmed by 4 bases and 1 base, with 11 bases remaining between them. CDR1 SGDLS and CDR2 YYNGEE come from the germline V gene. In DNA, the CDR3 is TGTGCCAGCAGCACACACACGACGAACACTGAAGCTTTCTTT. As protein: CASSTHTTNTEAFF.

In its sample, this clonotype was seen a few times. The CDR3: CATGTSGNEQYF. CDR3 in DNA: TGTGCCACCGGGACTAGCGGAAACGAGCAGTACTTC. The chain employs TRBV24-1 and TRBJ2-7, with 11 bases lining up with TRBD2. The V gene end was trimmed by 9 bases and the J gene end by 5 bases; junction bases not matched to a gene: 2. The CDR3 totals 12 residues. Per the germline V gene, CDR1 is KGHDR and CDR2 is SFDVKD.

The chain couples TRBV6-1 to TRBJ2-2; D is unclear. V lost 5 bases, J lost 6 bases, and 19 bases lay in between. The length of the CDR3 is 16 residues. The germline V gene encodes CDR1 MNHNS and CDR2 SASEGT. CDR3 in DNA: TGTGCCAGCAGTCGTTCCGGCCCTCTGTCGGCCGGGGAGCTGTTTTTT. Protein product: CASSRSGPLSAGELFF.

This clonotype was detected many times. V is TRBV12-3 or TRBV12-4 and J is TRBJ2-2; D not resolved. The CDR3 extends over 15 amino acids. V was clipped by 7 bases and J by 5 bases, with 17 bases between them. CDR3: CASIFSELSTGELFF. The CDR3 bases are TGTGCCAGCATCTTTTCTGAGTTAAGTACCGGGGAGCTGTTTTTT.

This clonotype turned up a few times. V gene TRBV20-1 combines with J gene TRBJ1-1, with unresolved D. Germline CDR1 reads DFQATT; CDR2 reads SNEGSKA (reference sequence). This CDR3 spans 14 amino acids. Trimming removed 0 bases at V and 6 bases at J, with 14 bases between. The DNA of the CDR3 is TGCAGTGCTAGAGATTTCGGCGGTTCCCCTGAAGCTTTCTTT. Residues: CSARDFGGSPEAFF.

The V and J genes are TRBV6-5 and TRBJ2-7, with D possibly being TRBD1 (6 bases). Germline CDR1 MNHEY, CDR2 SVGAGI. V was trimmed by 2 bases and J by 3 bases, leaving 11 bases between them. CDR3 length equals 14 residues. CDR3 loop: CASSYRGHSYEQYF. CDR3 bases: TGTGCCAGCAGTTACAGGGGACACAGCTACGAGCAGTACTTC.

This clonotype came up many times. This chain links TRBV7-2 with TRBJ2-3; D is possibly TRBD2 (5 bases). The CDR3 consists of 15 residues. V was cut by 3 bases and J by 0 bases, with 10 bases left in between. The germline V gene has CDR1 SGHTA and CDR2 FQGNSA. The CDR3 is CASSFRSASTDTQYF. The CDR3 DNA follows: TGTGCCAGCAGCTTCCGTAGCGCGAGCACAGATACGCAGTATTTT.

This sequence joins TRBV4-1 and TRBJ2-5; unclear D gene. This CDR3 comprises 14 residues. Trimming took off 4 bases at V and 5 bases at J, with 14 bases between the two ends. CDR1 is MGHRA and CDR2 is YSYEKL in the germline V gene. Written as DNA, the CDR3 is TGCGCCAGCAGCCCGACCCCCGCATCCGAGACCCAGTACTTC. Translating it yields CASSPTPASETQYF.

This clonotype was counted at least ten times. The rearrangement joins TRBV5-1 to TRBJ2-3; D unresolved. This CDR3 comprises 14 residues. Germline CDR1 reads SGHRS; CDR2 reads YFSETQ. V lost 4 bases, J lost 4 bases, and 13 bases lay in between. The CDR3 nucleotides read TGCGCCAGCAGCGCCTTCGGGCACCCAGATACGCAGTATTTT. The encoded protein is CASSAFGHPDTQYF.

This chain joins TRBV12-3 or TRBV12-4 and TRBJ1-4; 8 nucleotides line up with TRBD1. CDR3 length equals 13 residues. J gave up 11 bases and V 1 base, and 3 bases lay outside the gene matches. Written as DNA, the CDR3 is TGTGCCAGCAGTTTAGGGACAGGGAATAAACTGTTTTTT. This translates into CASSLGTGNKLFF.

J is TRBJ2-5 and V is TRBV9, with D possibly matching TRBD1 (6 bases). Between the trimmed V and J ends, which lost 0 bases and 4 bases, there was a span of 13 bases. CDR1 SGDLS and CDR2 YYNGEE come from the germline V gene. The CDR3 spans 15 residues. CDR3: CASSVETGVRETQYF. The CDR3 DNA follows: TGTGCCAGCAGCGTAGAGACAGGCGTTCGAGAGACCCAGTACTTC.

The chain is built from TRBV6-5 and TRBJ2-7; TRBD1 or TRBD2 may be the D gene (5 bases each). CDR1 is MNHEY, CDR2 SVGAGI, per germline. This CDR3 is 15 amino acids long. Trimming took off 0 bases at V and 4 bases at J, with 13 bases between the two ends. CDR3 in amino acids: CASSYSTGPGYEQYF. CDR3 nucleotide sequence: TGTGCCAGCAGTTACTCGACGGGGCCGGGTTACGAGCAGTACTTC.

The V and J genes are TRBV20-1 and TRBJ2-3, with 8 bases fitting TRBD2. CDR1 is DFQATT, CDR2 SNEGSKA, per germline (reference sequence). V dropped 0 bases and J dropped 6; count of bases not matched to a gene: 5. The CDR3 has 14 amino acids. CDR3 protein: CSARDGLAGDTQYF. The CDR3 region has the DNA TGCAGTGCTAGAGATGGACTAGCAGGCGATACGCAGTATTTT.